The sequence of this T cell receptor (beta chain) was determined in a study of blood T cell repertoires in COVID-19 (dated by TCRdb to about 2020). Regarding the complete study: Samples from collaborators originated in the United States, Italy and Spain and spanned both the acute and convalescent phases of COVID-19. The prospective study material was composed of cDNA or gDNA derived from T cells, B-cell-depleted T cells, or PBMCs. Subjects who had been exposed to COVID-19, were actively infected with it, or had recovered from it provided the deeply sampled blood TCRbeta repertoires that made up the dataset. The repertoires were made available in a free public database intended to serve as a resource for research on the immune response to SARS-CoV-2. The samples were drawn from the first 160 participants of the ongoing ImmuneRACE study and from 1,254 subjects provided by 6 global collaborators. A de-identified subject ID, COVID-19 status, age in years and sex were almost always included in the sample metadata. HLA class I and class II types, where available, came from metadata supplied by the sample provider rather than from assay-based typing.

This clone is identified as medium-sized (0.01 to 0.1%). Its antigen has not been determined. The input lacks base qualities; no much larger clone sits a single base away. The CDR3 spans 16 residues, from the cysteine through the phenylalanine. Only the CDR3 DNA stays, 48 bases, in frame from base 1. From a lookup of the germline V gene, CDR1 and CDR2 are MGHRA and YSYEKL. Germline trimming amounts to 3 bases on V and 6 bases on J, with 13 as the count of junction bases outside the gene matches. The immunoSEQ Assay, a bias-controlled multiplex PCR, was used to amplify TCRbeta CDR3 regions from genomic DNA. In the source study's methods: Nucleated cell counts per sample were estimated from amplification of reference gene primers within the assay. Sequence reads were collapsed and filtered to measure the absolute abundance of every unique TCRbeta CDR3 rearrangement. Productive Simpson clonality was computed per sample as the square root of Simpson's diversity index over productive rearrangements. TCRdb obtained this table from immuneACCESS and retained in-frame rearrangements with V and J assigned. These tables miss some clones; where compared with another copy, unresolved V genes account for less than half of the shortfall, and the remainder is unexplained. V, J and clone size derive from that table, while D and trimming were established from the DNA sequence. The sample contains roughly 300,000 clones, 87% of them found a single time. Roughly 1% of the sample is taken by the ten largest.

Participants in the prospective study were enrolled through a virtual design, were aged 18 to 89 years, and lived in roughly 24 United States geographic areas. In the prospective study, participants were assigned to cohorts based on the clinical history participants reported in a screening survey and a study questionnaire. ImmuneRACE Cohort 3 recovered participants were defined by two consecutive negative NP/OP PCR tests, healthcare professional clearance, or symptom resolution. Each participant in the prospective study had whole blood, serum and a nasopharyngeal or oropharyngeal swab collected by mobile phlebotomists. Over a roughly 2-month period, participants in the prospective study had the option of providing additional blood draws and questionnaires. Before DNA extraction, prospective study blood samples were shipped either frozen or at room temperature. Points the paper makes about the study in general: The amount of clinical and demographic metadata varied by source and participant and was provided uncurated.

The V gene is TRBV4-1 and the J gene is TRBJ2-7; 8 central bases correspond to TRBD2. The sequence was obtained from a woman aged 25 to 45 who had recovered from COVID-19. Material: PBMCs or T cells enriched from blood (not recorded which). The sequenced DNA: TGCGCCAGCAGCCACCAAGGGGCGGGGGGACCTCGCGAGCAGTACTTC. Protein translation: CASSHQGAGGPREQYF.